These T cell receptor beta chains were read from a single sample in a study of blood T cell repertoires in COVID-19. Profiled with immunoSEQ multiplex PCR; TCRdb holds only in-frame clones, not every one. The sample carries 60,000 or so clones, 65% to 90% recorded once. Sequencing used peripheral blood. The receptors were sampled from a human donor in a cohort sampled during active COVID-19. The CDR3 runs from the conserved cysteine through the conserved F or W. A D gene is named only where the DNA matches it firmly. For some rows the clone size is stated as once, few or many, or as a class when expanded; others skip it.

size: -; D: TRBD1; V: TRBV7-9; J: TRBJ2-1; DNA: TGTGCCAGCAGCTTATTGCTAGGGGGCGCGTACAATGAGCAGTTCTTC; CDR3: CASSLLLGGAYNEQFF
size: -; D: -; V: TRBV30; J: TRBJ2-7; DNA: TGTGCCTGGAGTCTCCGGTACGAGCAGTACTTC; CDR3: CAWSLRYEQYF
size: once; D: -; V: TRBV24-1; J: TRBJ2-3; DNA: TGTGCCACCAGTGATAGCGGGCGGACAGATACGCAGTATTTT; CDR3: CATSDSGRTDTQYF
size: -; D: -; V: TRBV9; J: TRBJ2-5; DNA: TGTGCCAGCAGCGTAGGGGCTGCGGGGTCGGAGACCCAGTACTTC; CDR3: CASSVGAAGSETQYF
size: -; D: -; V: TRBV21-1; J: TRBJ2-3; DNA: TGTGCCAGCAGCAAATTCATAGCGGGGCCCAATACGCAGTATTTT; CDR3: CASSKFIAGPNTQYF
size: -; D: TRBD1; V: TRBV13; J: TRBJ1-2; DNA: TGTGCCAGCAGCTTAGGGGGACAGCCTAACTATGGCTACACCTTC; CDR3: CASSLGGQPNYGYTF
size: -; D: TRBD1; V: TRBV11-2; J: TRBJ1-2; DNA: TGTGCCAGCAGCACTCAAACAGGGGGCCCAGGCTACACCTTC; CDR3: CASSTQTGGPGYTF
size: -; D: TRBD1; V: TRBV18; J: TRBJ1-3; DNA: TGTGCCAGCTCACGACAGGGGGCAGACACCATATATTTT; CDR3: CASSRQGADTIYF
size: -; D: -; V: TRBV10-3; J: TRBJ1-1; DNA: TGTGCCACTATGGGGGGTCCTCCGAACACTGAAGCTTTCTTT; CDR3: CATMGGPPNTEAFF
size: -; D: -; V: TRBV5-6; J: TRBJ1-6; DNA: TGTGCCAGCAGTAATACAGGAACCGACACTTATTCACCCCTCCACTTT; CDR3: CASSNTGTDTYSPLHF
size: -; D: TRBD1; V: TRBV4-2; J: TRBJ2-3; DNA: TGTGCCAGCAGCCAGGGGACAGGGGGAGATACGCAGTATTTT; CDR3: CASSQGTGGDTQYF
size: -; D: -; V: TRBV27; J: TRBJ1-3; DNA: TGTGCCAGCAGTAATTTGAGGGCTGGAAACACCATATATTTT; CDR3: CASSNLRAGNTIYF
size: -; D: TRBD1; V: TRBV10-3; J: TRBJ1-5; DNA: TGTGCCATCAGTCGGGACAGGGGTGGACAGCCCCAGCATTTT; CDR3: CAISRDRGGQPQHF
size: -; D: TRBD2; V: TRBV27; J: TRBJ2-2; DNA: TGTGCCAGCAGTTTTTTGGCGGGGGGCAGGACCGGGGAGCTGTTTTTT; CDR3: CASSFLAGGRTGELFF
size: -; D: -; V: TRBV7-2; J: TRBJ2-7; DNA: TGTGCCAGCAGCTTAGAGTGGGGGCGGAACGAGCAGTACTTC; CDR3: CASSLEWGRNEQYF
size: once; D: TRBD1; V: TRBV7-9; J: TRBJ1-1; DNA: TGTGCCAGCAGCTTAGCCGGGACAGGGAGTACTGAAGCTTTCTTT; CDR3: CASSLAGTGSTEAFF
size: -; D: -; V: TRBV5-1; J: TRBJ2-5; DNA: TGCGCCAGCAGCTTGGCAGGGATGGAGACCCAGTACTTC; CDR3: CASSLAGMETQYF
size: -; D: -; V: TRBV19; J: TRBJ1-2; DNA: TGTGCCAGTAGTGAAGGGGACTATGGCTACACCTTC; CDR3: CASSEGDYGYTF
size: -; D: -; V: TRBV25-1; J: TRBJ2-3; DNA: TGTGCCAGCAGTGAATACAGGGTGGGAGATACGCAGTATTTT; CDR3: CASSEYRVGDTQYF
size: -; D: TRBD1; V: TRBV6-5; J: TRBJ1-4; DNA: TGTGCCAGCAGTTACGGACAGGGTGGGGAAAAACTGTTTTTT; CDR3: CASSYGQGGEKLFF
size: once; D: -; V: TRBV18; J: TRBJ1-1; DNA: TGTGCCAGCTCACCAAGCTCAGGGAGGACCGCTATGAACACTGAAGCTTTCTTT; CDR3: CASSPSSGRTAMNTEAFF
size: -; D: -; V: TRBV6-1; J: TRBJ2-7; DNA: TGTGCCAGCAGTGACCCGAGAGGGTCGGACGAGCAGTACTTC; CDR3: CASSDPRGSDEQYF
size: -; D: -; V: TRBV6-2/TRBV6-3; J: TRBJ2-2; DNA: TGTGCCAGCAGTTACGCCGCGGGGGGGGAGCTGTTTTTT; CDR3: CASSYAAGGELFF
size: -; D: -; V: TRBV3-1/TRBV3-2; J: TRBJ1-5; DNA: TGTGCCAGCAGCCCCATTTCGGGGGGTCAGCCCCAGCATTTT; CDR3: CASSPISGGQPQHF
size: -; D: -; V: TRBV19; J: TRBJ2-7; DNA: TGTGCCTCAACGAGGGGGTACGAGCAGTACTTC; CDR3: CASTRGYEQYF
size: -; D: TRBD1; V: TRBV19; J: TRBJ1-2; DNA: TGTGCCAGTAGTATCGGCCAGGGGGCTGGTGGCTACACCTTC; CDR3: CASSIGQGAGGYTF
size: -; D: TRBD1; V: TRBV2; J: TRBJ1-3; DNA: TGTGCCAGCAGGGGACAGGGTTCGGGAAACACCATATATTTT; CDR3: CASRGQGSGNTIYF
size: few; D: -; V: TRBV7-6; J: TRBJ2-1; DNA: TGTGCCAGCAGCTTAGCTCCTAGCAACTCCTACAATGAGCAGTTCTTC; CDR3: CASSLAPSNSYNEQFF
size: many; D: TRBD2; V: TRBV19; J: TRBJ2-1; DNA: TGTGCCAGTAGTATCGTTCGGAGGCTAGCGGGGGACTCCTACAATGAGCAGTTCTTC; CDR3: CASSIVRRLAGDSYNEQFF
size: few; D: TRBD2; V: TRBV5-4; J: TRBJ2-1; DNA: TGTGCCAGCAGCTTGAGTTTACGGACTAGCGGGAGAAATGAGCAGTTCTTC; CDR3: CASSLSLRTSGRNEQFF
size: -; D: TRBD1; V: TRBV6-2/TRBV6-3; J: TRBJ1-1; DNA: TGTGCCAGCAGTTACTCGACAGGGGCCCTATTCAACACTGAAGCTTTCTTT; CDR3: CASSYSTGALFNTEAFF
size: -; D: TRBD2; V: TRBV4-1; J: TRBJ2-5; DNA: TGCGCCAGCAGCCGGTCCGGGACTAGCGGGGAAGAGACCCAGTACTTC; CDR3: CASSRSGTSGEETQYF
size: -; D: TRBD2; V: TRBV7-3; J: TRBJ2-3; DNA: TGTGCCAGCAGTCTCGGACTAGCGGGGTCATACACAGATACGCAGTATTTT; CDR3: CASSLGLAGSYTDTQYF
size: -; D: -; V: TRBV7-2; J: TRBJ1-2; DNA: TGTGCCAGCAGCTCCGGCGGATCTGGCTACACCTTC; CDR3: CASSSGGSGYTF
size: few; D: -; V: TRBV6-5; J: TRBJ1-5; DNA: TGTGCCAGCAGTTACGGCAGGGCACAACAGCCCCAGCATTTT; CDR3: CASSYGRAQQPQHF
size: -; D: -; V: TRBV4-3; J: TRBJ1-6; DNA: TGCGCCAGCAGCCAAGTCACGGGATATAATTCACCCCTCCACTTT; CDR3: CASSQVTGYNSPLHF
size: -; D: TRBD2; V: TRBV3-1/TRBV3-2; J: TRBJ2-3; DNA: TGTGCCAGCAGCCAATCTAGCGGGGGTATCACAGATACGCAGTATTTT; CDR3: CASSQSSGGITDTQYF
size: -; D: TRBD2; V: TRBV9; J: TRBJ2-3; DNA: TGTGCCAGCAGCGTAAGTGCGGGGGGGCCGACAGATACGCAGTATTTT; CDR3: CASSVSAGGPTDTQYF
size: -; D: -; V: TRBV11-3; J: TRBJ2-1; DNA: TGTGCCAGCACCAAAGGCGGGGCCAATGAGCAGTTCTTC; CDR3: CASTKGGANEQFF
size: -; D: TRBD1; V: TRBV5-1; J: TRBJ2-3; DNA: TGCGCCAGCAGCTCTAGACAGGGCCCCGATACGCAGTATTTT; CDR3: CASSSRQGPDTQYF
size: -; D: TRBD1; V: TRBV9; J: TRBJ1-5; DNA: TGTGCCAGCAGCAACGGACAGGGGGCAGTTCAGCCCCAGCATTTT; CDR3: CASSNGQGAVQPQHF
size: -; D: -; V: TRBV6-5; J: TRBJ2-7; DNA: TGTGCCAGCAGTTACTCTGGGGGGACGGGCTCCTACGAGCAGTACTTC; CDR3: CASSYSGGTGSYEQYF